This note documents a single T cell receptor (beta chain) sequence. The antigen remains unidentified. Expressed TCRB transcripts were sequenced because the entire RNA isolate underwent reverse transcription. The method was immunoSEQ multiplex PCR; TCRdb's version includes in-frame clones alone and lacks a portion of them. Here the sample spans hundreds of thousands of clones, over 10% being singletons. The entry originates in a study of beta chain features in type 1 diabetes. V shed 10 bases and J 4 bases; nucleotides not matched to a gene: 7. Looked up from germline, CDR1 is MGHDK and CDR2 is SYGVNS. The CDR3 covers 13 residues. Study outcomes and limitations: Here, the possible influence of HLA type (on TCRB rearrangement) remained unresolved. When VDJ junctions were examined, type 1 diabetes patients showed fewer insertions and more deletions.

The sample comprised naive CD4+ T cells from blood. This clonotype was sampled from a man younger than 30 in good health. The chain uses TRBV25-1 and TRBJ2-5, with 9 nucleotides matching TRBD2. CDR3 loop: CAIQLAGGETQYF. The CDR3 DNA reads TGTGCCATACAACTAGCGGGCGGAGAGACCCAGTACTTC.